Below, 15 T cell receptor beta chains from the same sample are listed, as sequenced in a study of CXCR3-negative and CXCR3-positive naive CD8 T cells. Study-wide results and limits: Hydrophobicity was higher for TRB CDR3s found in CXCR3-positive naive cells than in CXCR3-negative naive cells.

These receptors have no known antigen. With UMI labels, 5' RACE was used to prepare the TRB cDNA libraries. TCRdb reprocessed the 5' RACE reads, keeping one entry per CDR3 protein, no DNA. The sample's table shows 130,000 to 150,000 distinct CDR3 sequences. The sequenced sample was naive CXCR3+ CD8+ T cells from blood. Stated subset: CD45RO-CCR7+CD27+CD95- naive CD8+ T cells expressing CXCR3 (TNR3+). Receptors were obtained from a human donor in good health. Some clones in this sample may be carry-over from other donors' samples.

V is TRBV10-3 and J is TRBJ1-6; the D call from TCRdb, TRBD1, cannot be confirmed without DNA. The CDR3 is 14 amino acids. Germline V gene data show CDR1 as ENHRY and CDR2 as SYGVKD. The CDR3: CAIGGDRDHSPLHF.

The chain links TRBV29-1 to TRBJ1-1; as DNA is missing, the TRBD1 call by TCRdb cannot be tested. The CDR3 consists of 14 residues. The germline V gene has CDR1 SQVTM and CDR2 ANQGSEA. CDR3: CSVGGGEMNTEAFF. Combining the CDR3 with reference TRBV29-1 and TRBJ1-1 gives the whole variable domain SAVISQKPSRDICQRGTSLTIQCQVDSQVTMMFWYRQQPGQSLTLIATANQGSEATYESGFVIDKFPISRPNLTFSTLTVSNMSPEDSSIYLCSVGGGEMNTEAFFGQGTRLTVV.

The chain's CDR3 is CSARAPSYNEQFF. V is TRBV20-1 and J is TRBJ2-1; the D call from TCRdb, TRBD1, cannot be confirmed without DNA. This CDR3 spans 13 amino acids. Germline CDR1 DFQATT, CDR2 SNEGSKA (reference sequence).

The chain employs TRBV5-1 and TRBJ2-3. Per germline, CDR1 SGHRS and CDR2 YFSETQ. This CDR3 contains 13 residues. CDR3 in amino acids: CASSFDHQDTQYF.

CDR3 sequence: CASSTTGSIYNEQFF. This chain connects TRBV19 to TRBJ2-1; TCRdb picks TRBD1, but there is no DNA to check that call. CDR1 is LNHDA, CDR2 SQIVND, per germline (reference sequence). The CDR3 consists of 15 residues.

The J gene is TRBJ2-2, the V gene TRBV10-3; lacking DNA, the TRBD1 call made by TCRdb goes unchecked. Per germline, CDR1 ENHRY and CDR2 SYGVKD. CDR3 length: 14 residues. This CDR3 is CATLTTGGSGELFF.

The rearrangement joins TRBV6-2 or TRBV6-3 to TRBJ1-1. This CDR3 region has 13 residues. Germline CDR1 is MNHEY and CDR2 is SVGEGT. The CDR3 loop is CASKEVANTEAFF.

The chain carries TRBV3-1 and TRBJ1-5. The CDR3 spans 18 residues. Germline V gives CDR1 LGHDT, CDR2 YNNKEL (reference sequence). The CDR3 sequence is CASSQDSPGWGKDQPQHF. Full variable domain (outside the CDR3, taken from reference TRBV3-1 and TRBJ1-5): DTAVSQTPKYLVTQMGNDKSIKCEQNLGHDTMYWYKQDSKKFLKIMFSYNNKELIINETVPNRFSPKSPDKAHLNLHINSLELGDSAVYFCASSQDSPGWGKDQPQHFGDGTRLSIL.

CDR3 sequence reads: CSVEGGTLQETQYF. V gene TRBV29-1 combines with J gene TRBJ2-5; the TCRdb call, TRBD2, lacks DNA for checking. This CDR3 spans 14 amino acids. Germline V CDR1 and CDR2: SQVTM, ANQGSEA.

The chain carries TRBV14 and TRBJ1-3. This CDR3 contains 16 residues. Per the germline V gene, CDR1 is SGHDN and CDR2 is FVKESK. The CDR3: CASSQDSQSSGNTIYF. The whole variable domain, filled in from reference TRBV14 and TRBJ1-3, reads EAGVTQFPSHSVIEKGQTVTLRCDPISGHDNLYWYRRVMGKEIKFLLHFVKESKQDESGMPNNRFLAERTGGTYSTLKVQPAELEDSGVYFCASSQDSQSSGNTIYFGEGSWLTVV.

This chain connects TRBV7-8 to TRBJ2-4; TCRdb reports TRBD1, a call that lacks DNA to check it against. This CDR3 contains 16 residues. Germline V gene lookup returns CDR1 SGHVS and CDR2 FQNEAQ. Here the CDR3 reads CASSARSGGSKNIQYF.

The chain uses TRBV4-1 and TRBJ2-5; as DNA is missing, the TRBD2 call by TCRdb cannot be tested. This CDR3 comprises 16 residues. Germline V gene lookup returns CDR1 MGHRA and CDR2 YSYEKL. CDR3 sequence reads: CASSHPVAGGEETQYF.

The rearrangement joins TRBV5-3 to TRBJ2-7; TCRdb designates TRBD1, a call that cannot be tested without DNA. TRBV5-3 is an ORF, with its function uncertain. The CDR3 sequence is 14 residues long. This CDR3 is CARSILTDSYEQYF.

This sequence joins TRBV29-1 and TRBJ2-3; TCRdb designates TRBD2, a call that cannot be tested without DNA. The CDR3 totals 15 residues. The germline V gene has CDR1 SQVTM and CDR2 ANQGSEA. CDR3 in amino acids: CSVQPAGEETDTQYF.

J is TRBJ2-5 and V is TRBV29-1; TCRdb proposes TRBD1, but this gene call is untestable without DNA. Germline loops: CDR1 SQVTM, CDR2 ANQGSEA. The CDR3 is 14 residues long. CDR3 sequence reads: CSVEGQASAETQYF.